This is a list of T cell receptor beta chains from one sample in a study of blood T cell repertoires in COVID-19. The table came from immunoSEQ multiplex PCR; TCRdb's copy has only in-frame clones and leaves some out. The repertoire holds more than 250,000 clones, with just under 90% as singletons. Sequenced input: peripheral blood. Receptor source: a woman aged 45-59 years with COVID-19, enrolled during active disease. Each CDR3 is given with its conserved first and last residue. The order of the fields is J gene, V gene, D gene, clone size, CDR3 DNA, CDR3 protein. A D gene is named only where the DNA matches it firmly. Rows give clone size only sometimes, using once, few, many, or a class for an expanded clone.

j_gene: TRBJ1-2; v_gene: TRBV18; d_gene: TRBD1; abundance: NA; CDR3nt: TGTGCCAGCTCAAAAACCTTTACGACAGGGGATTCTAACTATGGCTACACCTTC; CDR3aa: CASSKTFTTGDSNYGYTF
j_gene: TRBJ2-7; v_gene: TRBV7-8; d_gene: NA; abundance: NA; CDR3nt: TGTGCCAGCAACCCCCAGGTCTCCTACGAGCAGTACTTC; CDR3aa: CASNPQVSYEQYF
j_gene: TRBJ2-1; v_gene: TRBV4-2; d_gene: NA; abundance: NA; CDR3nt: TGTGCCAGCAGCCCGCCGGGATCTTACAATGAGCAGTTCTTC; CDR3aa: CASSPPGSYNEQFF
j_gene: TRBJ2-3; v_gene: TRBV6-4; d_gene: NA; abundance: NA; CDR3nt: TGTGCCAGCCGACGACAGAACACAGATACGCAGTATTTT; CDR3aa: CASRRQNTDTQYF
j_gene: TRBJ2-5; v_gene: TRBV4-1; d_gene: TRBD1; abundance: NA; CDR3nt: TGCGCCAGCAGCTCTTATGAGACAGGGGGCTTTAAGACCCAGTACTTC; CDR3aa: CASSSYETGGFKTQYF
j_gene: TRBJ2-3; v_gene: TRBV27; d_gene: NA; abundance: NA; CDR3nt: TGTGCCAGCGGACACGGGGGAATCCCAACAGATACGCAGTATTTT; CDR3aa: CASGHGGIPTDTQYF
j_gene: TRBJ2-3; v_gene: TRBV29-1; d_gene: TRBD1; abundance: NA; CDR3nt: TGCAGCGCACAGGGGCTGGGCACAGATACGCAGTATTTT; CDR3aa: CSAQGLGTDTQYF
j_gene: TRBJ2-3; v_gene: TRBV5-1; d_gene: NA; abundance: NA; CDR3nt: TGCGCCAGCAGCTCCCCCACGAGGCGGGAATCAGATACGCAGTATTTT; CDR3aa: CASSSPTRRESDTQYF
j_gene: TRBJ1-2; v_gene: TRBV2; d_gene: NA; abundance: NA; CDR3nt: TGTGCCAGCAGTCGGACAGAAATGTATGGCTACACCTTC; CDR3aa: CASSRTEMYGYTF
j_gene: TRBJ1-2; v_gene: TRBV11-2; d_gene: NA; abundance: once; CDR3nt: TGTGCCAGCAGCTTAGCGGGACTGAACTATGGCTACACCTTC; CDR3aa: CASSLAGLNYGYTF
j_gene: TRBJ2-7; v_gene: TRBV5-1; d_gene: TRBD2; abundance: NA; CDR3nt: TGCGCCAGCAGCAACACCGGGACTAGCGGGATCAACGAGCAGTACTTC; CDR3aa: CASSNTGTSGINEQYF
j_gene: TRBJ2-7; v_gene: TRBV25-1; d_gene: TRBD1; abundance: NA; CDR3nt: TGTGCCAGCAGTGAGTGGACAGGGAGTGGTTCCTACGAGCAGTACTTC; CDR3aa: CASSEWTGSGSYEQYF
j_gene: TRBJ2-1; v_gene: TRBV27; d_gene: NA; abundance: NA; CDR3nt: TGTGCCAGCAGTTTGCAGGGTAGATACAATGAGCAGTTCTTC; CDR3aa: CASSLQGRYNEQFF
j_gene: TRBJ2-1; v_gene: TRBV19; d_gene: NA; abundance: NA; CDR3nt: TGTGCCAGTAAATCTTCAGGGATTGGGAATGAGCAGTTCTTC; CDR3aa: CASKSSGIGNEQFF
j_gene: TRBJ2-4; v_gene: TRBV6-2/TRBV6-3; d_gene: TRBD2; abundance: NA; CDR3nt: TGTGCCAGCAGTTACGAGCTAGCGGGGGTAGCCAAAAACATTCAGTACTTC; CDR3aa: CASSYELAGVAKNIQYF
j_gene: TRBJ2-2; v_gene: TRBV5-4; d_gene: NA; abundance: once; CDR3nt: TGTGCCAGCAGCCTCCGGACTTGGGCGAGGACCGGGGAGCTGTTTTTT; CDR3aa: CASSLRTWARTGELFF
j_gene: TRBJ2-1; v_gene: TRBV6-5; d_gene: NA; abundance: few; CDR3nt: TGTGCCAGCGGGTTAATGGGGCCGATCAATGAGCAGTTCTTC; CDR3aa: CASGLMGPINEQFF
j_gene: TRBJ2-3; v_gene: TRBV15; d_gene: NA; abundance: NA; CDR3nt: TGTGCCACCCGAGACGTCGGGAGAGCCACAGATACGCAGTATTTT; CDR3aa: CATRDVGRATDTQYF
j_gene: TRBJ2-3; v_gene: TRBV19; d_gene: TRBD1; abundance: NA; CDR3nt: TGTGCCAGTAGTATGGGTACAGGGGCCCTCTTTTATACGCAGTATTTT; CDR3aa: CASSMGTGALFYTQYF
j_gene: TRBJ2-5; v_gene: TRBV29-1; d_gene: NA; abundance: NA; CDR3nt: TGCAGCGTAAGCCACCTTACGGAGACCCAGTACTTC; CDR3aa: CSVSHLTETQYF
j_gene: TRBJ2-3; v_gene: TRBV7-2; d_gene: TRBD2; abundance: NA; CDR3nt: TGTGCCAGCAGCTTAGGGCGGGAGACAGATACGCAGTATTTT; CDR3aa: CASSLGRETDTQYF
j_gene: TRBJ1-5; v_gene: TRBV6-5; d_gene: NA; abundance: NA; CDR3nt: TGTGCCAGCACCCTACCCCAGGGAAATCAGCCCCAGCATTTT; CDR3aa: CASTLPQGNQPQHF
j_gene: TRBJ1-2; v_gene: TRBV13; d_gene: NA; abundance: NA; CDR3nt: TGTGCCAGCAGCATCAGGGTAATTTCGGATGGCTACACCTTC; CDR3aa: CASSIRVISDGYTF
j_gene: TRBJ1-2; v_gene: TRBV9; d_gene: TRBD1; abundance: NA; CDR3nt: TGTGCCAGCAGTCGGCTTCAGGGGGTCTATGGCTACACCTTC; CDR3aa: CASSRLQGVYGYTF
j_gene: TRBJ2-7; v_gene: TRBV6-5; d_gene: TRBD2; abundance: NA; CDR3nt: TGTGCCAGCAGCTCGGGACTAGGAGCCTACGAGCAGTACTTC; CDR3aa: CASSSGLGAYEQYF
j_gene: TRBJ2-1; v_gene: TRBV13; d_gene: TRBD2; abundance: NA; CDR3nt: TGTGCCAGCAGCTTAAGAAGGCGGGAGGGCCGGGATGAGCAGTTCTTC; CDR3aa: CASSLRRREGRDEQFF
j_gene: TRBJ1-4; v_gene: TRBV6-5; d_gene: TRBD1; abundance: NA; CDR3nt: TGTGCCAGCAGTTTGGGACAGGGTTATGAAAAACTGTTTTTT; CDR3aa: CASSLGQGYEKLFF
j_gene: TRBJ2-2; v_gene: TRBV6-4; d_gene: NA; abundance: NA; CDR3nt: TGTGCCAGCGGGGCGGGAACCAACACCGGGGAGCTGTTTTTT; CDR3aa: CASGAGTNTGELFF
j_gene: TRBJ1-1; v_gene: TRBV5-1; d_gene: NA; abundance: NA; CDR3nt: TGCGCCAGCAGCTTCGAGGTTGGTTACACTGAAGCTTTCTTT; CDR3aa: CASSFEVGYTEAFF
j_gene: TRBJ1-1; v_gene: TRBV6-5; d_gene: NA; abundance: NA; CDR3nt: TGTGCCAGCAGTTCACAGGGCAGCGCTGAAGCTTTCTTT; CDR3aa: CASSSQGSAEAFF
j_gene: TRBJ2-1; v_gene: TRBV13; d_gene: TRBD2; abundance: NA; CDR3nt: TGTGCCAGCACGACTAGCGGGAGAGCCTACAATGAGCAGTTCTTC; CDR3aa: CASTTSGRAYNEQFF
j_gene: TRBJ2-2; v_gene: TRBV27; d_gene: TRBD1; abundance: NA; CDR3nt: TGTGCCAGCAGTTTCCTCCCGGGACAGGGGAACACCGGGGAGCTGTTTTTT; CDR3aa: CASSFLPGQGNTGELFF
j_gene: TRBJ2-3; v_gene: TRBV25-1; d_gene: NA; abundance: once; CDR3nt: TGTGCCAGCAGTGAACATGGCGGCTACACAGATACGCAGTATTTT; CDR3aa: CASSEHGGYTDTQYF
j_gene: TRBJ2-2; v_gene: TRBV18; d_gene: NA; abundance: NA; CDR3nt: TGTGCCAGCTCCCTAACTAGTAGCCTGAACACCGGGGAGCTGTTTTTT; CDR3aa: CASSLTSSLNTGELFF
j_gene: TRBJ1-4; v_gene: TRBV5-1; d_gene: NA; abundance: NA; CDR3nt: TGCGCCAGCAGCTTCACTGACAGAAATGAAAAACTGTTTTTT; CDR3aa: CASSFTDRNEKLFF
j_gene: TRBJ2-3; v_gene: TRBV2; d_gene: NA; abundance: NA; CDR3nt: TGTGCCGGAAGGGGGGGATCAGATACGCAGTATTTT; CDR3aa: CAGRGGSDTQYF
j_gene: TRBJ2-1; v_gene: TRBV11-1; d_gene: NA; abundance: NA; CDR3nt: TGTGCCAGCAGCCCAGGACAGAGCTCCTACAATGAGCAGTTCTTC; CDR3aa: CASSPGQSSYNEQFF
j_gene: TRBJ1-2; v_gene: TRBV28; d_gene: NA; abundance: NA; CDR3nt: TGTGCCAGCAGTTTAGGAGCAGGGAACTATGGCTACACCTTC; CDR3aa: CASSLGAGNYGYTF
j_gene: TRBJ2-5; v_gene: TRBV11-2; d_gene: NA; abundance: once; CDR3nt: TGTGCCAGCAGCTTCGGGGAGACCCAGTACTTC; CDR3aa: CASSFGETQYF
j_gene: TRBJ1-1; v_gene: TRBV7-2; d_gene: NA; abundance: NA; CDR3nt: TGTGCCAGCGCCTTTCGGGGAGGACTGAAAAACACTGAAGCTTTCTTT; CDR3aa: CASAFRGGLKNTEAFF
j_gene: TRBJ1-1; v_gene: TRBV18; d_gene: NA; abundance: NA; CDR3nt: TGTGCCAGCTCACCACCAGGAGTGCCGAACACTGAAGCTTTCTTT; CDR3aa: CASSPPGVPNTEAFF
j_gene: TRBJ2-3; v_gene: TRBV7-2; d_gene: TRBD1; abundance: NA; CDR3nt: TGTGCCAGCAGCTTCGTAGGGACAGGGGTGTCCGTACGAATAAATACGCAGTATTTT; CDR3aa: CASSFVGTGVSVRINTQYF
j_gene: TRBJ2-5; v_gene: TRBV12-5; d_gene: TRBD2; abundance: NA; CDR3nt: TGTGCTAGTGGTTTGGTACTTAGGCCTAGCGGGAGATTCCAAGAGACCCAGTACTTC; CDR3aa: CASGLVLRPSGRFQETQYF
j_gene: TRBJ1-1; v_gene: TRBV7-7; d_gene: NA; abundance: NA; CDR3nt: TGTGCTAGCAGCTTAGAGGAGTGGACTGAAGCTTTCTTT; CDR3aa: CASSLEEWTEAFF
j_gene: TRBJ2-7; v_gene: TRBV19; d_gene: NA; abundance: NA; CDR3nt: TGTGCCAGTAGTATAGATGTGAGAAGCTCCTACGAGCAGTACTTC; CDR3aa: CASSIDVRSSYEQYF
j_gene: TRBJ2-7; v_gene: TRBV7-8; d_gene: NA; abundance: NA; CDR3nt: TGTGCCAGCAGCCACCGACTTATCCGGAACGAGCAGTACTTC; CDR3aa: CASSHRLIRNEQYF
j_gene: TRBJ2-1; v_gene: TRBV7-9; d_gene: TRBD2; abundance: once; CDR3nt: TGTGCCAGCAGCCGGACTAGCGGAGGGGGTTGGAATGAGCAGTTCTTC; CDR3aa: CASSRTSGGGWNEQFF
j_gene: TRBJ2-1; v_gene: TRBV30; d_gene: TRBD2; abundance: NA; CDR3nt: TGTGCCTGGAACGCCTTGACTAGCGGGGCAGGAAATGAGCAGTTCTTC; CDR3aa: CAWNALTSGAGNEQFF
j_gene: TRBJ1-2; v_gene: TRBV30; d_gene: TRBD1; abundance: NA; CDR3nt: TGTGCCTGGAGTGGGGGACAGGTTGGAAATGGCTACACCTTC; CDR3aa: CAWSGGQVGNGYTF
j_gene: TRBJ2-1; v_gene: TRBV6-1; d_gene: NA; abundance: NA; CDR3nt: TGTGCCAGCAGTGAAGGGAGGGACTTCAATGAGCAGTTCTTC; CDR3aa: CASSEGRDFNEQFF
j_gene: TRBJ2-1; v_gene: TRBV7-8; d_gene: NA; abundance: NA; CDR3nt: TGTGCCAGCAGCTTAGGACTAGGTGGCGATGAGCAGTTCTTC; CDR3aa: CASSLGLGGDEQFF
j_gene: TRBJ2-3; v_gene: TRBV11-2; d_gene: NA; abundance: NA; CDR3nt: TGTGCCAGCAGCACCACCGGGGATACGCAGTATTTT; CDR3aa: CASSTTGDTQYF
j_gene: TRBJ1-2; v_gene: TRBV19; d_gene: NA; abundance: NA; CDR3nt: TGTGCCAGTAGAGGGAGTCACTATGGCTACACCTTC; CDR3aa: CASRGSHYGYTF
j_gene: TRBJ1-1; v_gene: TRBV2; d_gene: NA; abundance: NA; CDR3nt: TGTGCCAGCAGGGAGGAGTTTAACACTGAAGCTTTCTTT; CDR3aa: CASREEFNTEAFF
j_gene: TRBJ2-7; v_gene: TRBV5-1; d_gene: NA; abundance: NA; CDR3nt: TGCGCCAGCAGCTTGTCGGGGAGCTCCTACGAGCAGTACTTC; CDR3aa: CASSLSGSSYEQYF